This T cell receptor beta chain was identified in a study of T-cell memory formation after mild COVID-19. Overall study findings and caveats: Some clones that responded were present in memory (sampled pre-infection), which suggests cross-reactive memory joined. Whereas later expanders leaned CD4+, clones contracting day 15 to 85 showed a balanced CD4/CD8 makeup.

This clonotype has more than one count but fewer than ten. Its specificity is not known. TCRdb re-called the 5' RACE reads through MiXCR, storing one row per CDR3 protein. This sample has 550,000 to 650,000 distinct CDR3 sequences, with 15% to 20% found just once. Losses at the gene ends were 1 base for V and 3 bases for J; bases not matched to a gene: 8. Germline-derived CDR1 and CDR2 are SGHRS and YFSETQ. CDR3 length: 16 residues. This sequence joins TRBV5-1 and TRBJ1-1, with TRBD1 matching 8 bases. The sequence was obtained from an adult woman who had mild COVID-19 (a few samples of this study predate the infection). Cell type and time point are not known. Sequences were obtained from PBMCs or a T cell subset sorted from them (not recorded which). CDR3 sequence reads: CASSLWQGAWDTEAFF. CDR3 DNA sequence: TGCGCCAGCAGCTTGTGGCAGGGGGCGTGGGACACTGAAGCTTTCTTT.